This TCR beta chain is from a study of tumor-infiltrating lymphocytes in localized non-small cell lung cancer. Here immunoSEQ multiplex PCR was the method, and the copy in TCRdb shows in-frame clones only, minus some. The data show around 13,000 clones, with 80% to 90% seen just once and roughly 3.7% held by the top ten. The CDR3 is made up of 13 amino acids. V lost 1 base and J 6 bases, leaving 10 bases between the germline ends. The germline V gene encodes CDR1 ENHRY and CDR2 SYGVKD. This TCR was sampled from a human donor with non-small cell lung cancer. The chain uses TRBV10-3 and TRBJ2-7; D gene unclear. The sequenced sample was uninvolved lung tissue not adjacent to the tumor. The CDR3 loop is CAISEYGWGEQYF. The CDR3 DNA reads TGTGCCATCAGTGAGTATGGGTGGGGCGAGCAGTACTTC.